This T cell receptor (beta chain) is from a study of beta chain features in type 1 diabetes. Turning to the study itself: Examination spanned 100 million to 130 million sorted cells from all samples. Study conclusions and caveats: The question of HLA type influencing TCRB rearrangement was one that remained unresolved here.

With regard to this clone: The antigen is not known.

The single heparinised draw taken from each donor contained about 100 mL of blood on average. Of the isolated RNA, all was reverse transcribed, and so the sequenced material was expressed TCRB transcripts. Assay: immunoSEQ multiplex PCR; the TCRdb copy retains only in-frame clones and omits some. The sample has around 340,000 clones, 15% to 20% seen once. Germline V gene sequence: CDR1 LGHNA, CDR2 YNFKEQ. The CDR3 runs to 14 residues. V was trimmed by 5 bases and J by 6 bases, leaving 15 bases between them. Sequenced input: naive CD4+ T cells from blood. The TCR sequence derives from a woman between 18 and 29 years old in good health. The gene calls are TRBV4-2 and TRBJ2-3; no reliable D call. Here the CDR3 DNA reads TGTGCCAGCAGCTCGCAGACAATCAGGGATACGCAGTATTTT. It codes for CASSSQTIRDTQYF.